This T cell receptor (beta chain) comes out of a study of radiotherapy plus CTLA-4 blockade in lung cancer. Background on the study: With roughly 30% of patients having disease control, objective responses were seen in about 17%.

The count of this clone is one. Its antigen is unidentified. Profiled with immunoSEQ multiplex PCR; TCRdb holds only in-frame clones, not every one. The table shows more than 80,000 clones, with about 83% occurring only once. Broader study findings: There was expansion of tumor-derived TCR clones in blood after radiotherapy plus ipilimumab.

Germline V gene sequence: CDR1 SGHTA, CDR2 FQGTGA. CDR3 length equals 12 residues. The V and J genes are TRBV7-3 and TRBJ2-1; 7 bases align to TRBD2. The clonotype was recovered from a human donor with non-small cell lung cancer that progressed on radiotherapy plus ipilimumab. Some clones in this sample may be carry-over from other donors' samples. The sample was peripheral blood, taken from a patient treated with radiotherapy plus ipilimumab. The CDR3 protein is CASLGGYNEQFF. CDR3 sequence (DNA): TGTGCTTCCCTCGGGGGGTACAATGAGCAGTTCTTC. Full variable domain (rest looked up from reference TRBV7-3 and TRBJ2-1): GAGVSQTPSNKVTEKGKYVELRCDPISGHTALYWYRQSLGQGPEFLIYFQGTGAADDSGLPNDRFFAVRPEGSVSTLKIQRTERGDSAVYLCASLGGYNEQFFGPGTRLTVL.